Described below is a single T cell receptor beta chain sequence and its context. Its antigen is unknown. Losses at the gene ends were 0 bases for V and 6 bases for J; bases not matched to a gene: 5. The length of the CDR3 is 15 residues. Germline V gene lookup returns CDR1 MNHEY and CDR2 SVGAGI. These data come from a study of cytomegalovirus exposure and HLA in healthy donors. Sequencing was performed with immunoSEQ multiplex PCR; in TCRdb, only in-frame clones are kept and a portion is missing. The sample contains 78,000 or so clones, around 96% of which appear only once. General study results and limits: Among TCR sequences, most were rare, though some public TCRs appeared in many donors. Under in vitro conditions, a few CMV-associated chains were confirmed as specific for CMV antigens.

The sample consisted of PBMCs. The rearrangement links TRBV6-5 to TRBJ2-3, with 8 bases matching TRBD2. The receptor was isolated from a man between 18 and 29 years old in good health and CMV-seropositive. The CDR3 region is CASSYSAGAADTQYF. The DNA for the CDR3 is TGTGCCAGCAGTTACTCAGCGGGAGCGGCCGATACGCAGTATTTT.